The rows below give T cell receptor beta chains drawn from one sample of a study of T cell responses to AZD1222 COVID-19 vaccine. Measured with immunoSEQ multiplex PCR; TCRdb has only the in-frame clones, and not every one. Among tens of thousands of clones listed, 90% to 95% were seen once. Here the sequenced sample was peripheral blood, taken on day 0 of AZD1222 vaccination. These TCRs come from an adult in good health. Each CDR3 is given with its conserved first and last residue. D genes are given only for firm matches. Clone size, where shown, is once, few, many, or a class for clones that have expanded.

J: TRBJ2-5; D: NA; size: once; length: 11; V: TRBV11-2; DNA: TGTGCCAGCAGCTTGCAGGAGACCCAGTACTTC; CDR3: CASSLQETQYF
J: TRBJ2-5; D: NA; size: once; length: 15; V: TRBV7-8; DNA: TGTGCCAGCAGCTTAGTGGGGGGGCCGCAAGAGACCCAGTACTTC; CDR3: CASSLVGGPQETQYF
J: TRBJ2-2; D: NA; size: NA; length: 19; V: TRBV6-4; DNA: TGTGCCAGCAGTGCCTACCCCCCCCGGAAGGGCGGCGGCACCGGGGAGCTGTTTTTT; CDR3: CASSAYPPRKGGGTGELFF
J: TRBJ2-2; D: TRBD1; size: NA; length: 17; V: TRBV5-5; DNA: TGTGCCAGCAGCCGCGCACCGGGACAGGAAAACACCGGGGAGCTGTTTTTT; CDR3: CASSRAPGQENTGELFF
J: TRBJ2-7; D: TRBD1; size: NA; length: 15; V: TRBV19; DNA: TGTGCCAGTAGTATAACCCACAGGGGCTCCTACGAGCAGTACTTC; CDR3: CASSITHRGSYEQYF
J: TRBJ2-7; D: NA; size: NA; length: 14; V: TRBV19; DNA: TGTGCCAGTAGTCCTAGAGGGGACGGCTACGAGCAGTACTTC; CDR3: CASSPRGDGYEQYF
J: TRBJ2-3; D: NA; size: NA; length: 16; V: TRBV4-1; DNA: TGCGCCAGCAGCCAATCCCCAGGGGGGGGAGGGGATACGCAGTATTTT; CDR3: CASSQSPGGGGDTQYF
J: TRBJ1-3; D: NA; size: NA; length: 13; V: TRBV12-3/TRBV12-4; DNA: TGTGCCAGCAGTTTGACTGCTGGAAACACCATATATTTT; CDR3: CASSLTAGNTIYF
J: TRBJ1-1; D: NA; size: NA; length: 13; V: TRBV6-6; DNA: TGTGCCAGCAGCTCGGTGGGGGGCTTTGAAGCTTTCTTT; CDR3: CASSSVGGFEAFF
J: TRBJ1-1; D: NA; size: NA; length: 15; V: TRBV3-1/TRBV3-2; DNA: TGTGCCAGCAGCCAAGCAAGTCAACGGAGCACTGAAGCTTTCTTT; CDR3: CASSQASQRSTEAFF
J: TRBJ1-2; D: NA; size: NA; length: 15; V: TRBV9; DNA: TGTGCCAGCAGCGTAGCTCCCCAGGAAAAGATTGGCTACACCTTC; CDR3: CASSVAPQEKIGYTF
J: TRBJ2-5; D: TRBD2; size: NA; length: 15; V: TRBV5-8; DNA: TGTGCCAGCAGCTTATTAGCGGGGGGGCCAGAGACCCAGTACTTC; CDR3: CASSLLAGGPETQYF
J: TRBJ1-2; D: TRBD1; size: NA; length: 13; V: TRBV11-1; DNA: TGTGCCAGCAGCCAAGGACAGGGCTATGGCTACACCTTC; CDR3: CASSQGQGYGYTF
J: TRBJ1-6; D: NA; size: NA; length: 15; V: TRBV28; DNA: TGTGCCAGCAGTTTTGGGAGCTCCTATAATTCACCCCTCCACTTT; CDR3: CASSFGSSYNSPLHF
J: TRBJ1-4; D: NA; size: NA; length: 14; V: TRBV9; DNA: TGTGCCAGCAGCGTAGTGGGAGGAAATGAAAAACTGTTTTTT; CDR3: CASSVVGGNEKLFF
J: TRBJ1-2; D: NA; size: NA; length: 16; V: TRBV24-1; DNA: TGTGCCACCAGTGATAACGGTGAAAGGGCCCGGTTGGGCTACACCTTC; CDR3: CATSDNGERARLGYTF
J: TRBJ1-1; D: TRBD1; size: NA; length: 13; V: TRBV7-9; DNA: TGTGCCAGCAGCCCTACAGGGGTCACTGAAGCTTTCTTT; CDR3: CASSPTGVTEAFF
J: TRBJ1-2; D: TRBD1; size: NA; length: 13; V: TRBV6-6; DNA: TGTGCCAGCAGTCCCGGGACAGGGTATGGCTACACCTTC; CDR3: CASSPGTGYGYTF
J: TRBJ1-5; D: NA; size: NA; length: 15; V: TRBV7-9; DNA: TGTGCCAGCAGTTGGGGCAGTTTAAACAATCAGCCCCAGCATTTT; CDR3: CASSWGSLNNQPQHF
J: TRBJ2-2; D: NA; size: NA; length: 16; V: TRBV7-8; DNA: TGTGCCAGCAGCTTAGACCTTTCAAGGAGGACCGGGGAGCTGTTTTTT; CDR3: CASSLDLSRRTGELFF
J: TRBJ2-2; D: NA; size: few; length: 14; V: TRBV5-1; DNA: TGCGCCAGCACCTTGGGGGGCCACACCGGGGAGCTGTTTTTT; CDR3: CASTLGGHTGELFF
J: TRBJ1-6; D: NA; size: NA; length: 13; V: TRBV28; DNA: TGTGCCAGCGGGGACGGATATAATTCACCCCTCCACTTT; CDR3: CASGDGYNSPLHF
J: TRBJ1-3; D: NA; size: NA; length: 14; V: TRBV6-5; DNA: TGTGCCAGCACCGAGGGGGACCCAGGAAACACCATATATTTT; CDR3: CASTEGDPGNTIYF
J: TRBJ2-5; D: NA; size: NA; length: 11; V: TRBV6-1; DNA: TGTGCCAGCAGTGATTTGGAGACCCAGTACTTC; CDR3: CASSDLETQYF
J: TRBJ1-4; D: NA; size: NA; length: 13; V: TRBV6-5; DNA: TGTGCCAGCAGTTACTCGGGTTTTGAAAAACTGTTTTTT; CDR3: CASSYSGFEKLFF
J: TRBJ1-4; D: TRBD1; size: NA; length: 15; V: TRBV5-6; DNA: TGTGCCAGCAGCAAAAGGACAGGGCTGGGTGAAAAACTGTTTTTT; CDR3: CASSKRTGLGEKLFF
J: TRBJ2-1; D: NA; size: NA; length: 13; V: TRBV27; DNA: TGTGCCAGCAGGCCCCCGGGCCCCCTTGAGCAGTTCTTC; CDR3: CASRPPGPLEQFF
J: TRBJ1-1; D: NA; size: NA; length: 14; V: TRBV5-1; DNA: TGCGCCAGCAGCTTGGGACCAGCCAGCACTGAAGCTTTCTTT; CDR3: CASSLGPASTEAFF
J: TRBJ1-2; D: TRBD1; size: NA; length: 14; V: TRBV19; DNA: TGTGCCAGTACCACGACAGGGGATGGCTATGGCTACACCTTC; CDR3: CASTTTGDGYGYTF
J: TRBJ1-2; D: TRBD1; size: NA; length: 15; V: TRBV6-5; DNA: TGTGCCAGCAGTTCTTCCAGGGGGCGCGGCCATGGCTACACCTTC; CDR3: CASSSSRGRGHGYTF
J: TRBJ1-6; D: NA; size: NA; length: 15; V: TRBV10-3; DNA: TGTGCCATCAGTGAGTCGGAAGGGATTTACTCACCCCTCCACTTT; CDR3: CAISESEGIYSPLHF
J: TRBJ1-2; D: TRBD1; size: NA; length: 17; V: TRBV6-2/TRBV6-3; DNA: TGTGCCAGCAGTTGGGGACAGGGGGCGCGGAAGGACTATGGCTACACCTTC; CDR3: CASSWGQGARKDYGYTF
J: TRBJ1-5; D: TRBD1; size: NA; length: 13; V: TRBV12-3/TRBV12-4; DNA: TGTGCCAGCAGCCAAGACAGGGCACAGCCCCAGCATTTT; CDR3: CASSQDRAQPQHF
J: TRBJ2-7; D: NA; size: NA; length: 15; V: TRBV18; DNA: TGTGCCAGCTCACCAGCGTCAGGAGGAGTCTACGAGCAGTACTTC; CDR3: CASSPASGGVYEQYF
J: TRBJ2-3; D: TRBD1; size: NA; length: 13; V: TRBV29-1; DNA: TGCAGCGCGACAGGGGGCCGCACAGATACGCAGTATTTT; CDR3: CSATGGRTDTQYF
J: TRBJ1-6; D: NA; size: NA; length: 15; V: TRBV19; DNA: TGTGCCAGTAGGCCACAGGGTTCCTATAATTCACCCCTCCACTTT; CDR3: CASRPQGSYNSPLHF
J: TRBJ2-5; D: NA; size: NA; length: 14; V: TRBV5-4; DNA: TGTGCCAGCAGCTTAGGAGGGGGGCTGGAGACCCAGTACTTC; CDR3: CASSLGGGLETQYF
J: TRBJ1-4; D: TRBD1; size: once; length: 15; V: TRBV19; DNA: TGTGCCAATCCGGGACAGGGCCCTATAGGCGAAAAACTGTTTTTT; CDR3: CANPGQGPIGEKLFF
J: TRBJ1-5; D: NA; size: once; length: 15; V: TRBV28; DNA: TGTGCCAGCAGTCCCCAGGACAGCACAGGCCAGCCCCAGCATTTT; CDR3: CASSPQDSTGQPQHF
J: TRBJ2-7; D: TRBD1; size: NA; length: 14; V: TRBV6-5; DNA: TGTGCCAGCAGTCTCCGGGACAGGGATTACGAGCAGTACTTC; CDR3: CASSLRDRDYEQYF
J: TRBJ1-5; D: NA; size: once; length: 16; V: TRBV5-1; DNA: TGCGCCAGCAGCTTGGAAACAGGGACTAGCAATCAGCCCCAGCATTTT; CDR3: CASSLETGTSNQPQHF
J: TRBJ1-2; D: TRBD1; size: NA; length: 14; V: TRBV4-3; DNA: TGCGCCAGCAGCCAAGGGACAGGGGACTATGGCTACACCTTC; CDR3: CASSQGTGDYGYTF